Each of the 19 T cell receptor beta chains below was sequenced from the same sample in a study of blood T cells in healthy people across ages. It was with a sample-barcoded 5' primer and a J-beta primer mix that a second PCR of about 7 to 12 cycles was run. TCRdb reprocessed the 5' RACE reads via MiXCR and lists one record per CDR3 protein. The sample records more than 650,000 distinct CDR3 sequences, roughly 50% being singletons. The material sequenced was blood. Receptors were obtained from an elderly man in good health.

CDR3 loop: CASSPPGAAAYNEQFF. CDR3 DNA sequence: TGCGCCAGCAGCCCCCCAGGCGCGGCGGCTTACAATGAGCAGTTCTTC. The V and J genes are TRBV5-1 and TRBJ2-1; no clear D gene. Germline V CDR1 and CDR2: SGHRS, YFSETQ. Trimming cost V 4 bases and J 4 bases, with 18 bases left between them. The CDR3 has 16 residues.

The rearrangement links TRBV20-1 to TRBJ2-7, with 11 bases that match TRBD1. The junction had 6 bases not matched to a gene; V was cut back by 6 bases and J by 5 bases. This CDR3 spans 13 amino acids. From germline, CDR1 is DFQATT and CDR2 SNEGSKA (reference sequence). The CDR3 DNA is TGCAGTGCCGTCCGGGACAGGGGGGACGAGCAGTACTTC. It specifies CSAVRDRGDEQYF.

The chain carries TRBV27 and TRBJ1-6; a weak D match, TRBD1 (5 bases). This CDR3 contains 14 residues. Germline loops: CDR1 MNHEY, CDR2 SMNVEV (reference sequence). Trimming removed 4 bases at V and 6 bases at J, with 10 bases between. CDR3 loop: CASSWGGGNSPLHF. DNA of the CDR3: TGTGCCAGCAGTTGGGGCGGGGGTAATTCACCCCTCCACTTT.

This clonotype has just a few counts. The chain is built from TRBV5-1 and TRBJ1-2, with 7 positions matching TRBD1. With V trimmed by 4 bases and J by 6 bases, 12 bases remained unmatched. The CDR3 extends over 15 amino acids. CDR1 and CDR2 (germline): SGHRS, YFSETQ. CDR3 in DNA: TGCGCCAGCAGCCGCACAGGGGCCGGAACGGATGGCTACACCTTC. This gives the protein CASSRTGAGTDGYTF. Full variable domain (remainder filled in from reference TRBV5-1 and TRBJ1-2): KAGVTQTPRYLIKTRGQQVTLSCSPISGHRSVSWYQQTPGQGLQFLFEYFSETQRNKGNFPGRFSGRQFSNSRSEMNVSTLELGDSALYLCASSRTGAGTDGYTFGSGTRLTVV.

The table lists this clonotype with a few counts. The chain carries TRBV20-1 and TRBJ2-6, with 12 nucleotides matching TRBD2. V gave up 3 bases and J gave up 2 bases; unmatched junction bases: 8. From germline, CDR1 is DFQATT and CDR2 SNEGSKA (reference sequence). The CDR3 is 18 residues long. This CDR3 is CSARRTGLAGPGANVLTF. CDR3 in DNA: TGCAGTGCTAGGCGAACGGGACTAGCGGGTCCTGGGGCCAACGTCCTGACTTTC.

This clonotype was recorded a few times. The rearrangement uses TRBV12-3 or TRBV12-4 and TRBJ2-1; 11 bases fit TRBD2. J gave up 9 bases and V 3 bases, and 22 bases lay outside the gene matches. This CDR3 has 20 amino acids. The CDR3 nucleotides are TGTGCCAGCAGTTTTCTGTCCCCACTAGCGGGAGTTGGGTCGGAAGGTGAGCAGTTCTTC. Encoded protein: CASSFLSPLAGVGSEGEQFF.

This chain links TRBV11-2 with TRBJ2-4; 8 nucleotides match TRBD2. V lost 1 base, J lost 6 bases, and 8 bases stayed unmatched. The V gene's germline CDR1 is SGHAT and CDR2 FQNNGV. The CDR3 spans 16 residues. CDR3 protein: CASSLGWRSGGNIQYF. CDR3 in DNA: TGTGCCAGCAGCTTAGGGTGGAGGAGCGGGGGAAACATTCAGTACTTC.

The V gene is TRBV24-1, the J gene TRBJ2-6; D remains unclear. Germline CDR1 and CDR2: KGHDR and SFDVKD. The CDR3 contains 16 residues. Deletions cut 5 bases from V and 1 base from J, with 11 bases between. The CDR3 DNA follows: TGTGCCACCAGTGGCCCCACCGGTTCTGGGGCCAACGTCCTGACTTTC. Amino acids: CATSGPTGSGANVLTF.

The CDR3 region is CASSTISGLAGNEQFF. The CDR3 DNA reads as TGTGCCAGCAGTACCATAAGTGGGCTGGCGGGCAATGAGCAGTTCTTC. This sequence joins TRBV11-3 and TRBJ2-1, with D perhaps matching TRBD2 (5 bases). Germline V gene data show CDR1 as SGHNT and CDR2 as YENEEA. The V gene lost 6 bases and the J gene lost 6 bases, with 21 bases spanning the gap. The CDR3 runs 16 residues. Drawing the rest from reference TRBV11-3 and TRBJ2-1, the complete variable domain is EAGVVQSPRYKIIEKKQPVAFWCNPISGHNTLYWYLQNLGQGPELLIRYENEEAVDDSQLPKDRFSAERLKGVDSTLKIQPAELGDSAVYLCASSTISGLAGNEQFFGPGTRLTVL.

This rearrangement joins TRBV18 to TRBJ2-1; D is unresolved. CDR3 length: 14 amino acids. V was clipped by 2 bases and J by 6 bases, with 11 bases between them. Germline lookup yields CDR1 KGHSH and CDR2 LQKENI. The CDR3 is CASSPYRIGNEQFF. The CDR3 DNA sequence: TGTGCCAGCTCACCATACAGAATCGGCAATGAGCAGTTCTTC.

The rearrangement links TRBV11-2 to TRBJ2-3; 8 bases map to TRBD2. The CDR3 extends over 16 amino acids. Germline-derived CDR1 and CDR2 are SGHAT and FQNNGV. The J segment lost 2 bases and the V segment lost 1 base, leaving 5 bases of the junction unmatched. The CDR3 region is CASSLAVSGITDTQYF. CDR3 sequence (DNA): TGTGCCAGCAGCTTAGCGGTTAGCGGGATCACAGATACGCAGTATTTT.

The chain joins TRBV15 to TRBJ2-5, with D unresolved. The tail of the sequence fits TRBJ2-7 better, so the J call may be wrong. The CDR3 spans 12 residues. CDR1 is LNHNV, CDR2 YYDKDF, per germline (reference sequence). The CDR3 region has the DNA TGTGCCACCAGCAGAGATAAGTACGAGCAGTACTTC. This gives the protein CATSRDKYEQYF.

This clonotype was seen a handful of times. The chain joins TRBV4-2 to TRBJ2-1; 10 bases fit TRBD2. Germline assignment: CDR1 LGHNA and CDR2 YNFKEQ. The CDR3 length is 15 residues. The junction had 8 bases not matched to a gene; V was cut back by 0 bases and J by 12 bases. The CDR3 loop is CASSQEPRAGGLQFF. CDR3 nucleotide sequence: TGTGCCAGCAGCCAAGAGCCCCGAGCGGGAGGGCTGCAGTTCTTC.

This clonotype was picked up many times. This chain links TRBV5-6 with TRBJ2-1; possibly TRBD1 for D (5 bases). Per the germline V gene, CDR1 is SGHDT and CDR2 is YYEEEE. V lost 0 bases and J lost 4, with 5 bases in between. The CDR3 has 13 amino acids. The CDR3 sequence: CASSLDRYNEQFF. In DNA form, the CDR3 reads TGTGCCAGCAGCTTGGACAGGTACAATGAGCAGTTCTTC.

Only a few counts were recorded for this clonotype. This CDR3 reads CASRTTSGHYEQYF. The CDR3 region has the DNA TGTGCCAGCAGGACCACAAGCGGGCATTACGAGCAGTACTTC. The rearrangement joins TRBV6-6 to TRBJ2-5; D perhaps matches TRBD2 (6 bases). The J call may not be correct, given that the DNA end is closer to TRBJ2-7. The CDR3 consists of 14 residues. Germline V gene data show CDR1 as MNHNY and CDR2 as SVGAGI (reference sequence).

This clonotype was detected a few times. The rearrangement links TRBV7-3 to TRBJ2-3; 10 bases align to TRBD2. CDR3 length: 13 residues. CDR1 and CDR2 from the germline V gene are SGHTA and FQGTGA. V trimming: 9 bases; J trimming: 9 bases; junction bases outside the gene matches: 9. The CDR3 loop reads CASGTSAKGTQYF. The CDR3 coding sequence is TGTGCCAGTGGGACTAGCGCGAAGGGGACGCAGTATTTT.

The chain recombines TRBV11-2 with TRBJ2-3; D is possibly TRBD1 or TRBD2 (5 bases each). Per the germline V gene, CDR1 is SGHAT and CDR2 is FQNNGV. The CDR3 has 15 residues. V was pared by 5 bases and J by 1 base, with 13 bases between. In DNA form, the CDR3 reads TGTGCCAGCAGCGTACCGGGACGGGGCACAGATACGCAGTATTTT. This codes for CASSVPGRGTDTQYF. The entire variable domain, with the rest obtained from reference TRBV11-2 and TRBJ2-3, is as follows: EAGVAQSPRYKIIEKRQSVAFWCNPISGHATLYWYQQILGQGPKLLIQFQNNGVVDDSQLPKDRFSAERLKGVDSTLKIQPAKLEDSAVYLCASSVPGRGTDTQYFGPGTRLTVL.

This clonotype occurred a few times. The chain employs TRBV3-1 and TRBJ1-2; 9 nucleotides match TRBD1. Germline CDR1 is LGHDT and CDR2 is YNNKEL (reference sequence). V lost 0 bases to trimming and J lost 4 bases; unmatched junction nucleotides: 3. The CDR3 runs to 15 residues. Here the CDR3 DNA reads TGTGCCAGCAGCCAAGACTTGACAGGGGGCTATGGCTACACCTTC. Protein sequence: CASSQDLTGGYGYTF.

V is TRBV20-1 and J is TRBJ2-7; tentative D call: TRBD2 (6 bases). Germline V lookup: CDR1 DFQATT, CDR2 SNEGSKA (reference sequence). V was shortened by 1 base and J by 0 bases, with 13 bases between the two germline ends. This CDR3 is 15 amino acids long. CDR3 DNA sequence: TGCAGTGCTAGAGGAAGAGGGAGGAACTCCTACGAGCAGTACTTC. This encodes CSARGRGRNSYEQYF.